This TCR beta chain was observed in a study of OX40 agonist ivuxolimab in advanced cancers. Study results and caveats: In general, CD8+ T cells held more expanded clones than CD4+ did, on average.

On this clone: Its antigen is currently unknown.

Clones were read by immunoSEQ multiplex PCR, and TCRdb kept only the in-frame ones, dropping some. The sample lists around 25,000 clones; 85% to 90% were seen once. This sequence was found in an adult with an advanced solid tumor such as melanoma, head and neck, liver or kidney cancer. The sequences come from CD4+ or CD8+ T cells sorted from blood, collected in a trial of the OX40 agonist ivuxolimab.

The CDR3 coding sequence is TGTGCCATCAGTGCCCTTCGGACAGGAGATACGAACACTGAAGCTTTCTTT. Translating it yields CAISALRTGDTNTEAFF. The V gene is TRBV10-3, the J gene TRBJ1-1; 7 bases map to TRBD1. The V and J ends lost 4 bases and 1 base, in that order; junction bases with no gene match: 12. The CDR3 totals 17 residues. Per germline, CDR1 ENHRY and CDR2 SYGVKD.